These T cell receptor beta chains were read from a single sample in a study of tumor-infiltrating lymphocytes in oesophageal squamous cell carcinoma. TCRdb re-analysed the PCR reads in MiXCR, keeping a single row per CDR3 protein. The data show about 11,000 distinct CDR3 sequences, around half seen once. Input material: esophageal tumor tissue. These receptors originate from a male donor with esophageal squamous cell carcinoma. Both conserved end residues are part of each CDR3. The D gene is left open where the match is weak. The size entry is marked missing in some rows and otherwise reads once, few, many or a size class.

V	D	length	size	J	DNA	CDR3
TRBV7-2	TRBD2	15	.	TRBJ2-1	TGTGCCAGCAGCTTCCGACTAGCGGGAGCGGACGAGCAGTTCTTC	CASSFRLAGADEQFF
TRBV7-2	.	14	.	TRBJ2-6	TGTGCCAGCAGCTGGGACTCTGGGGCCAACGTCCTGACTTTC	CASSWDSGANVLTF
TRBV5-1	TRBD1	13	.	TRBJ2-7	TGCGCCAGCAGAACCCTACAGGGGGACGAGCAGTACTTC	CASRTLQGDEQYF
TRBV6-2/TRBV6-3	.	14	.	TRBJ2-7	TGTGCCAGCAGCCGGGCCCAGGGAACCTACGAGCAGTACTTC	CASSRAQGTYEQYF
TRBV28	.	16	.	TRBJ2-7	TGTGCCAGCAGTTTATGGGGCCTCAACCCCGGGTACGAGCAGTACTTC	CASSLWGLNPGYEQYF
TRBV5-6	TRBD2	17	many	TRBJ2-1	TGTGCCAGCAGCTTGGGGCTAGCGGGAGTCCCGGGCAATGAGCAGTTCTTC	CASSLGLAGVPGNEQFF
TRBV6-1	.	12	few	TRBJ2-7	TGTGCCAGCAGTGGACACTCCTACGAGCAGTACTTC	CASSGHSYEQYF
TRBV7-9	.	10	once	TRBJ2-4	TGTGCCAGCAGCTTCAATGAGCAGTACTTC	CASSFNEQYF
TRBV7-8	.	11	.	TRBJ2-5	TGTGCCAGCAGTTTCCAGGAGGTCCAGTACTTC	CASSFQEVQYF
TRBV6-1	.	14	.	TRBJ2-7	TGTGCCAGCAGTGAAGCGAAGGGAGCCTACGAGCAGTACTTC	CASSEAKGAYEQYF
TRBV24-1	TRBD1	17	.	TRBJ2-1	TGTGCCACCAGTGACCATCGGACAGGTTGGGTTTACAATGAGCAGTTCTTC	CATSDHRTGWVYNEQFF
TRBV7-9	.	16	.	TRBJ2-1	TGTGCCAGCAGCCCACGACAGGCCACCAGTAATAGTGAGCAGTTCTTC	CASSPRQATSNSEQFF
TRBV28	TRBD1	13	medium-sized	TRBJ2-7	TGTGCCACCGTGGGGCAGGGGGCAGCTGAGCAGTACTTC	CATVGQGAAEQYF
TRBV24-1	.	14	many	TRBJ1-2	TGTGCCACCAGTGATTCCGGGACACCACTGGGCTACACCTTC	CATSDSGTPLGYTF
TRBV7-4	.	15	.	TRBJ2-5	TGTGCCAGCAGCTTAGGGGGGACGGGTCAAGAGACCCAGTACTTC	CASSLGGTGQETQYF
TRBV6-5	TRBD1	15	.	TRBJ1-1	TGTGCCAGCACCAAGAGGACAGGGGTCAACACTGAAGCTTTCTTT	CASTKRTGVNTEAFF
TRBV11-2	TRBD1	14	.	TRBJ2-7	TGTGCCAGCACTCTGACAGGGGCCTACTACGAGCAGTACTTC	CASTLTGAYYEQYF
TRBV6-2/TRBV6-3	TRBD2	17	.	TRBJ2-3	TGTGCCAGCAGTTACCACCAACTAGCGGGTTTCACAGATACGCAGTATTTT	CASSYHQLAGFTDTQYF
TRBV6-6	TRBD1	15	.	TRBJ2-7	TGTGCCAGCAGTAGACGCGGGACAGGAGTTAACGAGCAGTACTTC	CASSRRGTGVNEQYF
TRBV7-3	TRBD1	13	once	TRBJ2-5	TGTGCCAGCAGCACGACAGGGGGAGAGACCCAGTACTTC	CASSTTGGETQYF
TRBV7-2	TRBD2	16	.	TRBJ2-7	TGTGCCAGCAGCGACCGGACTAGCGGGACAAGGAATGAGCAGTACTTC	CASSDRTSGTRNEQYF
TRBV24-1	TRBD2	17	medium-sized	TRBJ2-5	TGTGCCACCAGTGATTTCTCCCCGAGACTAGCAGGAGAGACCCAGTACTTC	CATSDFSPRLAGETQYF
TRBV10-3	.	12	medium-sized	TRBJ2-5	TGTGCCATCAGTGAGTCGGCAGAGACCCAGTACTTC	CAISESAETQYF
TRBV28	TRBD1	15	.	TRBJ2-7	TGTGCCAGCTGGGGTACCGGGACAGGGATGTACGAGCAGTACTTC	CASWGTGTGMYEQYF
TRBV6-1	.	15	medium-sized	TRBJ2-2	TGTGCCAGCAGTGGGGGCAGGGAGAACACCGGGGAGCTGTTTTTT	CASSGGRENTGELFF
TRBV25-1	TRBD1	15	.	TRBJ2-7	TGTGCCAGCAGTGAAGGGACAGCCCATAATTCACCCCTCCACTTC	CASSEGTAHNSPLHF
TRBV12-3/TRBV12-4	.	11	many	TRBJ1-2	TGTGCCAGCAGTCGTCCGCCGGAATTCTTCTTC	CASSRPPEFFF
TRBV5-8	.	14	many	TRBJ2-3	TGTGCCAGCAGCTTGAGTCTCCGCACAGATACGCAGTATTTT	CASSLSLRTDTQYF
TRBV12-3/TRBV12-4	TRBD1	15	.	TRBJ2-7	TGTGCCAGCAGCCCACCTCCGGGACAGCACAATGAGCAGTACTTC	CASSPPPGQHNEQYF
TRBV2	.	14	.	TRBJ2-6	TGTGCCAGCAGGTGGGGGGGGCTCGATTCACCCCTCCACTTC	CASRWGGLDSPLHF
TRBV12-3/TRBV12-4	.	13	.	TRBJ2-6	TGTGCCAGTCAGGGGCCCGGGGCCAACGTCCTGACTTTC	CASQGPGANVLTF
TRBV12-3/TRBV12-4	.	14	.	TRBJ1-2	TGTGCCAGCAGCCCTGGACAGAACAACTATGGCTACACCTTC	CASSPGQNNYGYTF
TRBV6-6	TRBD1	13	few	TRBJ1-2	TGTGCCAGCAGTTCCGACAGGGGGAGACGCTACACCTTC	CASSSDRGRRYTF
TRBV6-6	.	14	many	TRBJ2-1	TGTGCCAGCAGTTACTCGATCGGGACCTACGAGCAGTTCTTC	CASSYSIGTYEQFF
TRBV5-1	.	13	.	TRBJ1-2	TGCGCCAGCAGCTTCCAGGAGAACTATGGCTACACCTTC	CASSFQENYGYTF
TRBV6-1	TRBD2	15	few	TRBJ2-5	TGTGCCAGCAGTCCGTCACTAGCGGGAGCCAAGACCCAGTACTTC	CASSPSLAGAKTQYF
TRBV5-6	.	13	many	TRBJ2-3	TGTGCCAGCAGCTCCACTATCACAGATACGCAGTATTTT	CASSSTITDTQYF
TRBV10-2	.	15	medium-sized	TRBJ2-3	TGCGCCAGCAGGGGAAGGGGGGGGCGCGGAGATACGCAGTATTTT	CASRGRGGRGDTQYF
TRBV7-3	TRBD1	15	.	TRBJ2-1	TGTGCCAGCAGCTTTACCGGACAGGGTATAGGTGAGCAGTTCTTC	CASSFTGQGIGEQFF
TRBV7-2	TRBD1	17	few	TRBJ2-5	TGTGCCAGCAGCTTAGCTTTGGGACAGTCGCGAAAAGAGACCCAGTACTTC	CASSLALGQSRKETQYF
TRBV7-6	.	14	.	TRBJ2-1	TGTGCCAGCAGCTTAGTCGTCAGCTACAATGAGCAGTTCTTC	CASSLVVSYNEQFF
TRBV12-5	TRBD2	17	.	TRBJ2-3	TGTGCTAGTGGTCCCCCCCTCGGACTAGCGGGGATGGATACGCAGTATTTT	CASGPPLGLAGMDTQYF
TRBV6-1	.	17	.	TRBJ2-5	TGTGCCAGCAGTGAATGGGGGCCCGGGACACCGCAAGAGACCCAGTACTTC	CASSEWGPGTPQETQYF
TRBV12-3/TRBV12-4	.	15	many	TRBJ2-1	TGTGCCAGCAGCCCCCGAGGGGGGAGCGTTAATGAGCAGTTCTTC	CASSPRGGSVNEQFF
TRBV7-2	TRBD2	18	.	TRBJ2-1	TGTGCCAGCAGCTTAGCGAGTACCGCCGGGACTAGCCTCAATGAGCAGTTCTTC	CASSLASTAGTSLNEQFF
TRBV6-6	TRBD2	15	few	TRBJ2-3	TGTGCCAGCAGTTACGGGACTAGCCGCACAGATACGCAGTATTTT	CASSYGTSRTDTQYF
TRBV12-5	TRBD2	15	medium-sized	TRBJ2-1	TGTGCTAGTGCCCCCGGGACTACGTACATCAGTGAGCAGTTCTTC	CASAPGTTYISEQFF
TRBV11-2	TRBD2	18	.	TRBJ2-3	TGTGCCAGCAGCTTATTCGTGCTAGCGGGAGGGAGGTCAGATACGCAGTATTTT	CASSLFVLAGGRSDTQYF
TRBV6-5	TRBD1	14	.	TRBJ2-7	TGTGCCAGCAGTGAACCGGGACAGGGGGGCGAGCAGTACTTC	CASSEPGQGGEQYF
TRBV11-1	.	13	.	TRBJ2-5	TGTGCCAGCAGCCCGAGGCTAGGGATGGCCCAGTACTTC	CASSPRLGMAQYF
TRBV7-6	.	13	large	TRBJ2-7	TGTGCCAGCAGCTTTCAGTACTCCTACGAGCAGTACTTC	CASSFQYSYEQYF
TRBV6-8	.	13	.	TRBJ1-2	TGTGCCAGCAGCCCGGGACAAAACTATGGCTACACCTTC	CASSPGQNYGYTF